The clone carrying this T cell receptor beta chain was counted ten times or more. Antigen unknown. Preparing the TCRbeta library involved the use of unique molecular identifiers. TCRdb reprocessed the PCR reads via MiXCR and lists one record per CDR3 protein. This sample has 70,000 to 95,000 distinct CDR3 sequences, with less than 20% found just once. This sample stems from a study of T-cell reconstitution after alpha-beta-depleted transplantation in children. The J segment lost 6 bases and the V segment lost 0 bases, leaving 2 bases of the junction unmatched. CDR1 SGHRS and CDR2 YFSETQ come from the germline V gene. This CDR3 spans 15 amino acids. Findings and limits, study-wide: Once a year had passed after transplant, T-cell counts and diversity came mostly from newly produced T cells.

The specimen was PBMCs, mostly from graft donor cells, collected 360 days after TCRalphabeta/CD19-depleted stem cell transplant. This TCR was recovered from a male patient between 2 and 10 years old who had a stem cell transplant for acute lymphoblastic leukemia, so the T cells may come from the graft donor. This sequence joins TRBV5-1 and TRBJ2-2, with 10 bases aligning to TRBD1. The CDR3 DNA follows: TGCGCCAGCAGCTTGGACGGGACAGGGGCCGGGGAGCTGTTTTTT. This sequence encodes CASSLDGTGAGELFF.